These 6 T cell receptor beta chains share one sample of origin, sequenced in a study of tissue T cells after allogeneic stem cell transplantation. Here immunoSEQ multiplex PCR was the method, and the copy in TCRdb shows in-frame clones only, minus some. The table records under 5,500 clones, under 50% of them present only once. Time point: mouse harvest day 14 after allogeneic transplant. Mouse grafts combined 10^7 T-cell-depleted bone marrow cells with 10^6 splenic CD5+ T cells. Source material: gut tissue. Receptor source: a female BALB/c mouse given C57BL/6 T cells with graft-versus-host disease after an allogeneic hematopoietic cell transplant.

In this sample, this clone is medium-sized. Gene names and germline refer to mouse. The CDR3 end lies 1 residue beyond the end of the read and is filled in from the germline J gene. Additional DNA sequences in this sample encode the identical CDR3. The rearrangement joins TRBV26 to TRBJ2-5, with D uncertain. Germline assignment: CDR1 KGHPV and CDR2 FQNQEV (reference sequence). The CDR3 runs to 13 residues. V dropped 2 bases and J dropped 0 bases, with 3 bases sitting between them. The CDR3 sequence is CASSLGNQDTQYF. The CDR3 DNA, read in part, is TGTGCCAGCAGTCTGGGAAACCAAGACACCCAGTAC.

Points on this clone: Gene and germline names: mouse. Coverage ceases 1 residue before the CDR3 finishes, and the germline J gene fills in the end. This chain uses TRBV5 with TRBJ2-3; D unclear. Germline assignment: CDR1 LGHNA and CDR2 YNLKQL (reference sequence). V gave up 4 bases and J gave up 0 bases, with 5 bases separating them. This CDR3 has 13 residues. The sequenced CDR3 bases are TGTGCCAGCAGCCCCACGAGTGCAGAAACGCTGTAT. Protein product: CASSPTSAETLY. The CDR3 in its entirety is CASSPTSAETLYF.

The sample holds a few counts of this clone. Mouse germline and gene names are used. CDR3 loop: CASSRGFSNERLFF. CDR3 DNA, as far as it was read: TGTGCCAGCTCTCGGGGTTTTTCCAACGAAAGATTATTT. This rearrangement joins TRBV12-1 to TRBJ1-4; no clear D. The read ends 1 residue early relative to the CDR3; the germline J gene fills the gap. V was trimmed by 2 bases and J by 0 bases, leaving 6 bases between them. CDR1 SGHSN and CDR2 HYEKVE come from the germline V gene. This CDR3 comprises 14 residues.

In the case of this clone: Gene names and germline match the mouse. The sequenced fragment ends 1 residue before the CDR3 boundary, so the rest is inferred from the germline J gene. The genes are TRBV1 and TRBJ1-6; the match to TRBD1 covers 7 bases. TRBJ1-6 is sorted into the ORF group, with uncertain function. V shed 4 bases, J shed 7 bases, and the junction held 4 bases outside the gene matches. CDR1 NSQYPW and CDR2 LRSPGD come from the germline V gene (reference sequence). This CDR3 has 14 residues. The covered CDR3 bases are TGCACCTGCAGTGGCCGGGACAGAAATTCGCCCCTCTAC. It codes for CTCSGRDRNSPLY. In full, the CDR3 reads CTCSGRDRNSPLYF.

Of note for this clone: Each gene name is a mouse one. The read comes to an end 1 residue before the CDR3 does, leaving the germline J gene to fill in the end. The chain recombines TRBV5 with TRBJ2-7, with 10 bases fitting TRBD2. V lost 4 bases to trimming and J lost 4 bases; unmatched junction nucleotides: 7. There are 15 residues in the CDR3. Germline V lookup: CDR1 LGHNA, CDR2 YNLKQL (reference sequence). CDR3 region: CASSPPGTGAYEQYF. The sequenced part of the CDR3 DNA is TGTGCCAGCAGCCCCCCCGGGACTGGGGCTTATGAACAGTAC.

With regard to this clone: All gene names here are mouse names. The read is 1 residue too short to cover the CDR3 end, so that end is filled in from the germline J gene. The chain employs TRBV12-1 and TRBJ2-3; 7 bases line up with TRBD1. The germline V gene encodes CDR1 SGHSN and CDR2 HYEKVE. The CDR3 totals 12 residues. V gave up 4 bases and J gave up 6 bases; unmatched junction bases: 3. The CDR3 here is CASSRQGETLYF. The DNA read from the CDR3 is TGTGCCAGCTCAAGACAGGGTGAAACGCTGTAT.